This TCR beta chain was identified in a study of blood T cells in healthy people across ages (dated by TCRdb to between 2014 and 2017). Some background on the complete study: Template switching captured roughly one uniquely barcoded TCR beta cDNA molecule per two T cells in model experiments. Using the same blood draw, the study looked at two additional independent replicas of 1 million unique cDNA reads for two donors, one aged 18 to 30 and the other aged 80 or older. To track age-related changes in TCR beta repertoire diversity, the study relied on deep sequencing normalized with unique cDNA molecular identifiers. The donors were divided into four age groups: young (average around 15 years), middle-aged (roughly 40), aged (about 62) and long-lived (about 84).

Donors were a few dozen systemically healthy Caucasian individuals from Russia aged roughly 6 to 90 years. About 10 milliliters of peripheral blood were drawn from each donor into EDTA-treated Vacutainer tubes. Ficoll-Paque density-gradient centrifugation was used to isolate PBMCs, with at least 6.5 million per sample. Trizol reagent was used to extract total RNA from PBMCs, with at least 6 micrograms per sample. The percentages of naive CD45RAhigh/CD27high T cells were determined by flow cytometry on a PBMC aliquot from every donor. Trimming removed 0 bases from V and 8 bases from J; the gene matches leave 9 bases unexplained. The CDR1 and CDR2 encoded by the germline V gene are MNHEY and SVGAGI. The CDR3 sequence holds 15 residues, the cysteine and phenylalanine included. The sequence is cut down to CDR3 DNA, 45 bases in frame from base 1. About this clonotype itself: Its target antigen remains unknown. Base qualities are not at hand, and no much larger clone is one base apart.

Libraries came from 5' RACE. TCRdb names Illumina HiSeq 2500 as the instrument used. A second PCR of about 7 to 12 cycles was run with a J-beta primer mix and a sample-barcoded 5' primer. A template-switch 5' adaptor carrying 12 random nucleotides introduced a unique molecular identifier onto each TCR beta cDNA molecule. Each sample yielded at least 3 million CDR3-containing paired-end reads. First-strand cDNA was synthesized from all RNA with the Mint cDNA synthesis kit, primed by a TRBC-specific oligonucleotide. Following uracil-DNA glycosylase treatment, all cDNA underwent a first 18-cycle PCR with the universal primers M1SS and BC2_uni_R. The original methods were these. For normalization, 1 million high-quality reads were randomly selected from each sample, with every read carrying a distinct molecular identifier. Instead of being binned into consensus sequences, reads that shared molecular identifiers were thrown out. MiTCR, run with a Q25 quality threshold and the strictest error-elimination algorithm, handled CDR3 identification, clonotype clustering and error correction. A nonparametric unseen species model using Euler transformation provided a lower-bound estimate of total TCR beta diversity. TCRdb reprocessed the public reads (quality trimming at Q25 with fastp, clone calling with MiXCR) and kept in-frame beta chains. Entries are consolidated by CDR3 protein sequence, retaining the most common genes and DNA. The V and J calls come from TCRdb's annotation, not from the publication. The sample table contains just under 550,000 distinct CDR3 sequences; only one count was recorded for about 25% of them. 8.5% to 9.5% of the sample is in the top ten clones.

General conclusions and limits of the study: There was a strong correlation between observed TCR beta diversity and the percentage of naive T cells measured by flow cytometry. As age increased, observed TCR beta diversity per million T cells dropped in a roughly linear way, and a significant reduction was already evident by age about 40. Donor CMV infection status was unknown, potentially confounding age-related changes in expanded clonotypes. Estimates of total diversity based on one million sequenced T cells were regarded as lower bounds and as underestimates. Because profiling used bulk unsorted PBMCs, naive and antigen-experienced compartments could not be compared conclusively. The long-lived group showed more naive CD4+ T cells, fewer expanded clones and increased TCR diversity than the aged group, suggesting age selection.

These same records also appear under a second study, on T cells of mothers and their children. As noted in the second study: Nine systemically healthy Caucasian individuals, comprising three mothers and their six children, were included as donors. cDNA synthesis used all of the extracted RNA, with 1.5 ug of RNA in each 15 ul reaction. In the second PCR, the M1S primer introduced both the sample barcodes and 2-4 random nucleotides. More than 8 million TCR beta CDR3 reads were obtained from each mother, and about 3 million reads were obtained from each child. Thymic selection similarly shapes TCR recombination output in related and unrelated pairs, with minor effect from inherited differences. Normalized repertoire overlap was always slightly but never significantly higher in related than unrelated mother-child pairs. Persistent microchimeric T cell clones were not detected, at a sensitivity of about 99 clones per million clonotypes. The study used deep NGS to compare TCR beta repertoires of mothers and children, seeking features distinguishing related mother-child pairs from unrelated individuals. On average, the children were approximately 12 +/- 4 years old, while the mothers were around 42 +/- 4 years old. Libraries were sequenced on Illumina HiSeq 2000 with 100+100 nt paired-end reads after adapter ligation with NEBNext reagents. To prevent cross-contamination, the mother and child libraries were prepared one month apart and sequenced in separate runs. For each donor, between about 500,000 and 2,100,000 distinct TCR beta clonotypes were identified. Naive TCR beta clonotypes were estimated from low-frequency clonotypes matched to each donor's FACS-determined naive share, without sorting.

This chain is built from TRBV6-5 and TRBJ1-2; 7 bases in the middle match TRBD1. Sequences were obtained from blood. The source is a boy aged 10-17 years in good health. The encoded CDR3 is CASSYSWTGHHGYTF. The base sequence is TGTGCCAGCAGTTACTCCTGGACAGGCCATCACGGCTACACCTTC.